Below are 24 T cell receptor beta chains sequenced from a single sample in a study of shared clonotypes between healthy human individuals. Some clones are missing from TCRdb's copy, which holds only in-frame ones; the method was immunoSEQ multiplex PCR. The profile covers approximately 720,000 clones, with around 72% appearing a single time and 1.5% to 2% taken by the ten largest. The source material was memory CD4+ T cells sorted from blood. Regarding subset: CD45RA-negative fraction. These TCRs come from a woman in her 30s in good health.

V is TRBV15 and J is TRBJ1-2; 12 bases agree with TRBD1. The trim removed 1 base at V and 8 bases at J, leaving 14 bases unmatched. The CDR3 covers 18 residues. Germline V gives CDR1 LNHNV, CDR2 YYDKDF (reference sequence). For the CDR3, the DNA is TGTGCCACCAGCAGAGGGGCGGGACAGGGGGCTATTACGGGCGGCTACACCTTC. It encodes CATSRGAGQGAITGGYTF.

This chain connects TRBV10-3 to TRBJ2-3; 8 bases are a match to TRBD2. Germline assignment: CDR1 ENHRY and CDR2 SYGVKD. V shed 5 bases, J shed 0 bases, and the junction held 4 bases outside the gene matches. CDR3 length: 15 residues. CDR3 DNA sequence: TGTGCCATCAGTAAGACTAGCGAAAGCACAGATACGCAGTATTTT. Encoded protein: CAISKTSESTDTQYF.

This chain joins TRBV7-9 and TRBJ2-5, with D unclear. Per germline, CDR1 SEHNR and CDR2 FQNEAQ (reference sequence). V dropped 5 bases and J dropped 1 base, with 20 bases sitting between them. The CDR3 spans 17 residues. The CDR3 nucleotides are TGTGCCAGCAGCCCTCGGGCCTTCTTTGTCGCCCAAGAGACCCAGTACTTC. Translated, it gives CASSPRAFFVAQETQYF.

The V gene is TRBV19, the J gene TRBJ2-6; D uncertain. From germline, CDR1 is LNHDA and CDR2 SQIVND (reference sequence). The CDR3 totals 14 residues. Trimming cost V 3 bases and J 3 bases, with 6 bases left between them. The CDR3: CASSIWGGANVLTF. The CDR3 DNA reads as TGTGCCAGTAGTATTTGGGGTGGGGCCAACGTCCTGACTTTC. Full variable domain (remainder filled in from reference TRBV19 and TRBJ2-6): DGGITQSPKYLFRKEGQNVTLSCEQNLNHDAMYWYRQDPGQGLRLIYYSQIVNDFQKGDIAEGYSVSREKKESFPLTVTSAQKNPTAFYLCASSIWGGANVLTFGAGSRLTVL.

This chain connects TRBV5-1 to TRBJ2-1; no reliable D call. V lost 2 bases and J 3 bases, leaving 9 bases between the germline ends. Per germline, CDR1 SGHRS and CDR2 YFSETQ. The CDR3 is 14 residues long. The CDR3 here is CASSFSLDYNEQFF. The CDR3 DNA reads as TGCGCCAGCAGCTTTTCACTGGACTACAATGAGCAGTTCTTC. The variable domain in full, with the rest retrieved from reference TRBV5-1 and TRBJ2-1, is KAGVTQTPRYLIKTRGQQVTLSCSPISGHRSVSWYQQTPGQGLQFLFEYFSETQRNKGNFPGRFSGRQFSNSRSEMNVSTLELGDSALYLCASSFSLDYNEQFFGPGTRLTVL.

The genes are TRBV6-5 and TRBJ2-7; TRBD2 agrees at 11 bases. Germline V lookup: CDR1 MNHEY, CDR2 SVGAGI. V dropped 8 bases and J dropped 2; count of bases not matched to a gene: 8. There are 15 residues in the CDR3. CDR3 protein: CASAAGTSGTYEQYF. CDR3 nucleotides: TGTGCCAGCGCCGCCGGGACTAGCGGCACCTACGAGCAGTACTTC.

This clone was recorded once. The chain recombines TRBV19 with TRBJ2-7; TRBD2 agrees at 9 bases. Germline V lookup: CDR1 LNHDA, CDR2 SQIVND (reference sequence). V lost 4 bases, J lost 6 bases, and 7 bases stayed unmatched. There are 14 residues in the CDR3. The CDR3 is CASSTPGLASEQYF. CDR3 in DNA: TGTGCCAGTAGTACGCCGGGACTAGCCTCCGAGCAGTACTTC. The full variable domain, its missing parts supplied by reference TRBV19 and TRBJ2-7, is DGGITQSPKYLFRKEGQNVTLSCEQNLNHDAMYWYRQDPGQGLRLIYYSQIVNDFQKGDIAEGYSVSREKKESFPLTVTSAQKNPTAFYLCASSTPGLASEQYFGPGTRLTVT.

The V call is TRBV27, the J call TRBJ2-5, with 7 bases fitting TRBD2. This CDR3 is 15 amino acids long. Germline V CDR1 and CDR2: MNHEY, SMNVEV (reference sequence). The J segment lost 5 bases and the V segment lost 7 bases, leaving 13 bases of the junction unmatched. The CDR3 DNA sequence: TGTGCCAGCATGGAATTAGGGGAGGGTTTCGAGACCCAGTACTTC. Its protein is CASMELGEGFETQYF.

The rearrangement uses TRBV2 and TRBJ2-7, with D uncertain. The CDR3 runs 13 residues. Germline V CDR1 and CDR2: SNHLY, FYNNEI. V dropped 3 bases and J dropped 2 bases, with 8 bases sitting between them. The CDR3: CASSDVATYEQYF. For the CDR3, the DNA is TGTGCCAGCAGTGATGTTGCTACCTACGAGCAGTACTTC.

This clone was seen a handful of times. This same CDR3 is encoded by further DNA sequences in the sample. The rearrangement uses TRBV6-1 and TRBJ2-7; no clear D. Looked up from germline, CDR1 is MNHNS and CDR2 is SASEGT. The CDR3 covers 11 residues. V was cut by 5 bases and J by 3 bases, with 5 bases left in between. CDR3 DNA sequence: TGTGCCAGCAGTCCTCACTACGAGCAGTACTTC. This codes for CASSPHYEQYF.

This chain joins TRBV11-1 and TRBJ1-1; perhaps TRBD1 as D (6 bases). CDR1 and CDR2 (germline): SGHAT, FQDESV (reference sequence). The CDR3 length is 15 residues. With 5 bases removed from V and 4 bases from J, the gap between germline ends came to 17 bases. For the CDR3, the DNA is TGTGCCAGCAGCCAAGAAACAGGGTGGGGCACTGAAGCTTTCTTT. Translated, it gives CASSQETGWGTEAFF. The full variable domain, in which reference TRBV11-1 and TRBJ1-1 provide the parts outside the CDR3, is EAEVAQSPRYKITEKSQAVAFWCDPISGHATLYWYRQILGQGPELLVQFQDESVVDDSQLPKDRFSAERLKGVDSTLKIQPAELGDSAMYLCASSQETGWGTEAFFGQGTRLTVV.

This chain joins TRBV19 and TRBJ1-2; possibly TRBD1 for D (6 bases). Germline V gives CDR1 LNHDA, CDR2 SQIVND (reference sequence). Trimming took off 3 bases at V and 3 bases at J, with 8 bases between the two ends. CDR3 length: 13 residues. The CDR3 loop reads CASSMGADYGYTF. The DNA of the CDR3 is TGTGCCAGTAGTATGGGGGCGGACTATGGCTACACCTTC.

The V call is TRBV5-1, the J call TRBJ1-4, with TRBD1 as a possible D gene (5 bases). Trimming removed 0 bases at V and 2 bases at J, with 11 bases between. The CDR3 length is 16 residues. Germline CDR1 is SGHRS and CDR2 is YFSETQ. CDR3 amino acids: CASSLVAGSTNEKLFF. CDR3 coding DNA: TGCGCCAGCAGCTTGGTGGCAGGGTCCACTAATGAAAAACTGTTTTTT.

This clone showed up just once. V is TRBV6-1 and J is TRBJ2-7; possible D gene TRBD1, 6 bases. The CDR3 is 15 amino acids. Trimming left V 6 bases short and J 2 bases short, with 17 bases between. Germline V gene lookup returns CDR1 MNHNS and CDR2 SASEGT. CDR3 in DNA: TGTGCCAGCAGAGAACAAGGGGGAAGAACCTACGAGCAGTACTTC. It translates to CASREQGGRTYEQYF.

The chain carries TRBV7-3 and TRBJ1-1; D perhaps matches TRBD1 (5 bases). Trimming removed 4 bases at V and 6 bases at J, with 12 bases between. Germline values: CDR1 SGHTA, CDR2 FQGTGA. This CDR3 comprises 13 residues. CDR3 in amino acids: CASSSTVGAEAFF. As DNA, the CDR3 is TGTGCCAGCAGCTCGACAGTGGGGGCTGAAGCTTTCTTT.

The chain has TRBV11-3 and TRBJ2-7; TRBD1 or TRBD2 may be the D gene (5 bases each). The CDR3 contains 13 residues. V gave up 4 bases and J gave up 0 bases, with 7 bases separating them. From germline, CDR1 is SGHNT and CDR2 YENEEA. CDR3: CASSYGTSYEQYF. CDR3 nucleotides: TGTGCCAGCAGCTACGGGACCTCCTACGAGCAGTACTTC.

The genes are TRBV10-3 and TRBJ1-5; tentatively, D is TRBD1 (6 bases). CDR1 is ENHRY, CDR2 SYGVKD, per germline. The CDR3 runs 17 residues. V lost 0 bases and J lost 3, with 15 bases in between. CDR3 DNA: TGTGCCATCAGTGAGTCGATGGGGGGGCATGACAATCAGCCCCAGCATTTT. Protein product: CAISESMGGHDNQPQHF.

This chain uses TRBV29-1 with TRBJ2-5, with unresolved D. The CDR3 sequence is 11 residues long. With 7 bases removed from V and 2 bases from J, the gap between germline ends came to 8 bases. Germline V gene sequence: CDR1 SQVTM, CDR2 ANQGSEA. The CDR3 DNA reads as TGCAGCGATAAGGTTCAAGAGACCCAGTACTTC. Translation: CSDKVQETQYF.

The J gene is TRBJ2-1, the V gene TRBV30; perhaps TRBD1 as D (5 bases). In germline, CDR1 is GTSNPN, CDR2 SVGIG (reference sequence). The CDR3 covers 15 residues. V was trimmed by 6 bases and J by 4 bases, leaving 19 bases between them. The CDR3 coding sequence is TGTGCCTGTAAACATGGGGCAGATAAATACAATGAGCAGTTCTTC. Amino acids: CACKHGADKYNEQFF.

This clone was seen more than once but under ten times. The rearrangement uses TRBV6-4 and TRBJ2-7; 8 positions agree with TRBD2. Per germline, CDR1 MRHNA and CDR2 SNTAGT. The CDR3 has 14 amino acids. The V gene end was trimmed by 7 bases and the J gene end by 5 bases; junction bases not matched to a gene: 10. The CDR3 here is CASMNGTRFHEQYF. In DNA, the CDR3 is TGTGCCAGCATGAACGGGACTAGGTTCCACGAGCAGTACTTC.

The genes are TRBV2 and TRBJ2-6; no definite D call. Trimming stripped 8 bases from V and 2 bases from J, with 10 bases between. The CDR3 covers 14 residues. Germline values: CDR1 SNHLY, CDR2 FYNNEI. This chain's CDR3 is CASSRETGANVLTF. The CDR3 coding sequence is TGTGCCAGCTCTCGTGAAACTGGGGCCAACGTCCTGACTTTC.

The chain's CDR3 is CASSHRTGEYEQYF. CDR3 coding DNA: TGTGCCAGTAGCCACAGGACAGGGGAATACGAGCAGTACTTC. This chain links TRBV19 with TRBJ2-7; 9 nucleotides line up with TRBD1. From germline, CDR1 is LNHDA and CDR2 SQIVND (reference sequence). The CDR3 runs 14 residues. Losses at the gene ends were 6 bases for V and 4 bases for J; bases not matched to a gene: 7.

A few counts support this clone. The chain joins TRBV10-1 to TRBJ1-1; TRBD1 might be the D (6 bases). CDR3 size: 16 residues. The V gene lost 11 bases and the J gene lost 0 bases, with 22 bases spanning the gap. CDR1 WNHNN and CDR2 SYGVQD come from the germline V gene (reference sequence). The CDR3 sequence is CAVSDRSLLMNTEAFF. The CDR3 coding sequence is TGCGCCGTAAGCGACAGGAGCCTTTTAATGAACACTGAAGCTTTCTTT.

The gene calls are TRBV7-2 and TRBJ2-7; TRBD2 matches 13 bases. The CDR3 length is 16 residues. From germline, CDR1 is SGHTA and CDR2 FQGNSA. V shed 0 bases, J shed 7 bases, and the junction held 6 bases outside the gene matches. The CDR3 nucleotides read TGTGCCAGCAGCTTAGCCACTAGCGGGAGGGCCCTTGAGCAGTACTTC. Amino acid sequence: CASSLATSGRALEQYF.